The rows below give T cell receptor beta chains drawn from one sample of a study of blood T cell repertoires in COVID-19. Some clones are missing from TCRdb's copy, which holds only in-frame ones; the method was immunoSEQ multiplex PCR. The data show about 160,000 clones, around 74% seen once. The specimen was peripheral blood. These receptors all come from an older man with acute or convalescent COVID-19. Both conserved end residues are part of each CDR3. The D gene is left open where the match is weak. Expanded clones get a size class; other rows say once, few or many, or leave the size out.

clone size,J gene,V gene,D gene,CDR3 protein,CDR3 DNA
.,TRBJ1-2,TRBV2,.,CASSAGAMLTF,TGTGCCAGCAGTGCCGGAGCAATGCTAACATTC
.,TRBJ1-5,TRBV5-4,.,CASQQVVSNQPQHF,TGTGCCAGCCAGCAGGTTGTTAGCAATCAGCCCCAGCATTTT
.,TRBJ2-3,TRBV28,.,CASSGTSTDTQYF,TGTGCCAGCAGTGGGACTAGCACAGATACGCAGTATTTT
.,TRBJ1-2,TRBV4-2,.,CASSQDLAETYGYTF,TGTGCCAGCAGCCAAGATTTGGCAGAAACCTATGGCTACACCTTC
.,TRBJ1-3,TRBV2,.,CASGRGILKDTIYF,TGTGCCAGTGGACGGGGGATTTTGAAGGACACCATATATTTT
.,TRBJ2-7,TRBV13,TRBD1,CASSATGDYEQYF,TGTGCCAGCAGCGCCACAGGGGACTACGAGCAGTACTTC
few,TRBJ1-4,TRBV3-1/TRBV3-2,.,CASSTTTNEKLFF,TGTGCCAGCAGCACAACAACTAATGAAAAACTGTTTTTT
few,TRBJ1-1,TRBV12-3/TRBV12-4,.,CASSLARAEAFF,TGTGCCAGCAGTCTAGCCAGGGCTGAAGCTTTCTTT
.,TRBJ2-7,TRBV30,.,CAWRKEGPTYEQYF,TGTGCCTGGAGGAAGGAGGGGCCCACCTACGAGCAGTACTTC
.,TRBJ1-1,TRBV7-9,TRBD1,CASSTYRQGGTEAFF,TGTGCCAGCAGCACCTACCGACAGGGGGGCACTGAAGCTTTCTTT
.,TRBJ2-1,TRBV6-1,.,CASSESSGSYNEQFF,TGTGCCAGCAGTGAAAGTAGCGGTTCCTACAATGAGCAGTTCTTC
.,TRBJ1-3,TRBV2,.,CASSDLVRGSGNTIYF,TGTGCCAGCAGTGACCTCGTGCGGGGTTCTGGAAACACCATATATTTT
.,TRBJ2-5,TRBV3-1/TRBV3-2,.,CASSQERGAVEETQYF,TGTGCCAGCAGCCAAGAAAGGGGCGCGGTAGAAGAGACCCAGTACTTC
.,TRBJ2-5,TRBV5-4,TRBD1,CASSDEDRGRSETQYF,TGTGCCAGCAGCGACGAAGACAGGGGGCGCTCGGAGACCCAGTACTTC
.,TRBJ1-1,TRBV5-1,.,CASSLGHRNTEAFF,TGCGCCAGCAGCTTGGGACACAGGAACACTGAAGCTTTCTTT
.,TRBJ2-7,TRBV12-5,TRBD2,CATAREYTEQYF,TGTGCTACGGCGCGGGAGTACACCGAGCAGTACTTC
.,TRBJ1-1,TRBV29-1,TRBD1,CSVVLRQGNTEAFF,TGCAGCGTCGTCCTGAGACAGGGGAACACTGAAGCTTTCTTT
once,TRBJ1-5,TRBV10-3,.,CAISRDKSNQPQHF,TGTGCCATCAGCCGGGACAAGAGCAATCAGCCCCAGCATTTT
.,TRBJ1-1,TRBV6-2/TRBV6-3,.,CASSYFTTNTEAFF,TGTGCCAGCAGTTACTTCACAACGAACACTGAAGCTTTCTTT
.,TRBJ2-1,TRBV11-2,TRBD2,CASSLGTSGRGNEQFF,TGTGCCAGCAGCCTTGGGACTAGCGGGAGGGGCAATGAGCAGTTCTTC
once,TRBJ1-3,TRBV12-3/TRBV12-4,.,CASRPTGGNTIYF,TGTGCCAGCAGACCCACAGGGGGAAACACCATATATTTT
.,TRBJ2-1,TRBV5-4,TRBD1,CASFKGANEQFF,TGTGCCAGCTTTAAGGGGGCGAATGAGCAGTTCTTC
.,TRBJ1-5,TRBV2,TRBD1,CASSWTGSNQPQHF,TGTGCCAGCAGTTGGACAGGGAGCAATCAGCCCCAGCATTTT
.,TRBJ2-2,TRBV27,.,CASKETNTGELFF,TGTGCCAGCAAGGAGACGAACACCGGGGAGCTGTTTTTT
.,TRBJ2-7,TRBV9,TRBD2,CASTRSSSGSPYEQYF,TGTGCCAGCACCCGTAGTTCTAGCGGGAGTCCCTACGAGCAGTACTTC
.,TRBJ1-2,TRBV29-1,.,CSVAAGRYGYTF,TGCAGCGTTGCTGCAGGCCGCTATGGCTACACCTTC
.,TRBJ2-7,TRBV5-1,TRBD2,CASSLASGSSGEQYF,TGCGCCAGCAGCTTGGCTAGCGGGAGCTCGGGCGAGCAGTACTTC
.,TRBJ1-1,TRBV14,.,CASSQVRRRVGAFF,TGTGCCAGCAGCCAAGTGAGGCGTCGGGTTGGAGCTTTCTTT
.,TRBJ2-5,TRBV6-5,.,CASSPRGGDRTQYF,TGTGCCAGCAGTCCTAGGGGGGGCGATAGGACCCAGTACTTC
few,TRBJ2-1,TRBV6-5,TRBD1,CASSFPGQVNNEQFF,TGTGCCAGCAGTTTCCCGGGACAGGTCAACAATGAGCAGTTCTTC
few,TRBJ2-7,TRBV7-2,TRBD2,CASSLGLAGAEQYF,TGTGCCAGCAGCTTGGGACTAGCGGGAGCCGAGCAGTACTTC
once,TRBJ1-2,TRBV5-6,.,CASSGGFGPNYGYTF,TGTGCCAGCAGCGGGGGGTTTGGCCCTAACTATGGCTACACCTTC
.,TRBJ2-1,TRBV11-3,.,CASSLKATGHEQFF,TGTGCCAGCAGCTTAAAAGCGACAGGTCATGAGCAGTTCTTC
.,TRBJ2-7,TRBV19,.,CASKFRSENYEQYF,TGTGCCAGTAAGTTCCGGTCCGAAAACTACGAGCAGTACTTC
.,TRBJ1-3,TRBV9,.,CASSVSRQISGNTIYF,TGTGCCAGCAGCGTTTCCAGACAGATCTCTGGAAACACCATATATTTT
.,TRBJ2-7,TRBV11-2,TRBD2,CASSPAPSGGLAGDYEQYF,TGTGCCAGCAGCCCCGCCCCCAGCGGGGGACTAGCGGGGGATTACGAGCAGTACTTC
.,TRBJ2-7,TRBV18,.,CASSPPVGYEQYF,TGTGCCAGCTCACCACCTGTCGGCTACGAGCAGTACTTC
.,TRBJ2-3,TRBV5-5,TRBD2,CASTDDPTRASGVEYF,TGTGCCAGCACCGACGATCCAACACGGGCTAGCGGGGTTGAGTATTTT
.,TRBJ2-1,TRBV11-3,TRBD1,CASSLVGDRVSNEQFF,TGTGCCAGCAGCTTAGTGGGGGACAGGGTCTCCAATGAGCAGTTCTTC
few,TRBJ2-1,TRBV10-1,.,CASSDTRGAGNEQFF,TGCGCCAGCAGTGATACCAGGGGAGCGGGGAATGAGCAGTTCTTC
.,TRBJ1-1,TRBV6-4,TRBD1,CASRPQGANTEAFF,TGTGCCAGCAGACCACAGGGGGCGAACACTGAAGCTTTCTTT
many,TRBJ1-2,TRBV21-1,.,CASSKPSDSPDGYTF,TGTGCCAGCAGCAAACCTTCAGACAGCCCAGATGGCTACACCTTC
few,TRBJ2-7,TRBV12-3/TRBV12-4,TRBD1,CASRLTGTYEQYF,TGTGCCAGCAGATTGACAGGGACCTACGAGCAGTACTTC
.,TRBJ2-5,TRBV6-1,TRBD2,CASSVAGGQETQYF,TGTGCCAGCAGTGTAGCGGGGGGGCAAGAGACCCAGTACTTC
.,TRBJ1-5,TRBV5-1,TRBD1,CASSLTGTGDQPQHF,TGCGCCAGCAGCTTGACCGGGACAGGGGATCAGCCCCAGCATTTT
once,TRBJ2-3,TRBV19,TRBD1,CASSTGADTQYF,TGTGCCAGTTCCACAGGGGCAGATACGCAGTATTTT
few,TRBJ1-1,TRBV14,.,CASSQLRGGTEAFF,TGTGCCAGCAGCCAATTAAGGGGTGGCACTGAAGCTTTCTTT
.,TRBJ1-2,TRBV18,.,CASSPSTVAGNYGYTF,TGTGCCAGCTCACCATCAACAGTCGCGGGGAATTATGGCTACACCTTC
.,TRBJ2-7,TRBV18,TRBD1,CASSLRDSLHYEQYF,TGTGCCAGCTCCCTGAGGGACAGTTTGCACTACGAGCAGTACTTC